The 18 T cell receptor beta chains listed next were all sequenced from one sample in a study of sequential checkpoint blockade in melanoma (dated by TCRdb to between 2017 and 2020). The treatment or condition label for this specimen denotes: randomized to nivolumab then ipilimumab (arm A) or the reverse (arm B). Libraries were built with the immunoSEQ multiplex PCR assay. Entries here come from immuneACCESS through TCRdb and include only in-frame sequences with V and J called. Some clones fail to appear in such tables; in the studies checked, an unresolved V gene covers under half of the shortfall, and the cause of the remainder is unknown. For this sample there are some 10,000 clones; around 78% appear just once. Approximately 40% of the sample comes from the top ten. The material was CD8+ T cells sorted from blood (inferred from file names), obtained from a patient given nivolumab and ipilimumab in sequence. These receptors were obtained from a human donor with melanoma.

This chain uses TRBV10-3 with TRBJ2-1; 11 nucleotides agree with TRBD2. There are 14 residues in the CDR3. Unmatched junction bases numbered 3, after V lost 6 bases and J lost 5 bases. Germline CDR1 ENHRY, CDR2 SYGVKD. CDR3 DNA: TGTGCCATCAGAGGGACTAGCGGACACAATGAGCAGTTCTTC. Its translation: CAIRGTSGHNEQFF.

This sequence joins TRBV6-4 and TRBJ1-1, with a tentative D call TRBD1 (6 bases). The CDR3 has 13 amino acids. The V end was cut by 3 bases, the J end by 5 bases, with 10 bases between. CDR1 and CDR2 from the germline V gene are MRHNA and SNTAGT. The CDR3 DNA reads as TGTGCCAGCAGTGAAGTAACAGGGACTGAAGCTTTCTTT. This encodes CASSEVTGTEAFF.

This clone turned up a few times. The rearrangement joins TRBV15 to TRBJ2-7, with 8 bases that match TRBD1. The CDR3 is 14 amino acids. CDR1 and CDR2 (germline): LNHNV, YYDKDF (reference sequence). The V gene end was trimmed by 3 bases and the J gene end by 3 bases; junction bases not matched to a gene: 4. CDR3 sequence: CATSRSGTGYEQYF. The CDR3 DNA follows: TGTGCCACCAGCAGGTCCGGGACAGGCTACGAGCAGTACTTC. The whole variable domain, remainder taken from reference TRBV15 and TRBJ2-7, is DAMVIQNPRYQVTQFGKPVTLSCSQTLNHNVMYWYQQKSSQAPKLLFHYYDKDFNNEADTPDNFQSRRPNTSFCFLDIRSPGLGDTAMYLCATSRSGTGYEQYFGPGTRLTVT.

This chain connects TRBV4-2 to TRBJ2-7; 8 bases line up with TRBD2. The CDR3 contains 16 residues. Trimming took 4 bases from V and 0 from J; bases not matched to a gene: 8. Germline CDR1 LGHNA, CDR2 YNFKEQ. The CDR3 DNA reads as TGTGCCAGCAGCCTTGAAATGAGCGGGAGCTCCTACGAGCAGTACTTC. Translating it yields CASSLEMSGSSYEQYF.

The chain employs TRBV19 and TRBJ2-5, with 10 bases fitting TRBD2. Per germline, CDR1 LNHDA and CDR2 SQIVND (reference sequence). V was clipped by 1 base and J by 4 bases; unmatched bases: 6. There are 16 residues in the CDR3. CDR3 sequence reads: CASSIAGAGGTETQYF. DNA of the CDR3: TGTGCCAGTAGTATAGCGGGAGCGGGGGGGACAGAGACCCAGTACTTC.

In this sample, this clone turned up once. CDR3 residues: CASSSPGVLGEAFF. The CDR3 bases are TGTGCCAGCAGCTCGCCGGGTGTGTTGGGTGAAGCTTTCTTT. The V call is TRBV7-9, the J call TRBJ1-1; D gene unclear. The CDR3 spans 14 residues. Germline V gives CDR1 SEHNR, CDR2 FQNEAQ (reference sequence). Trimming took off 4 bases at V and 7 bases at J, with 16 bases between the two ends.

The chain carries TRBV5-6 and TRBJ2-7, with 8 bases that match TRBD1. Germline CDR1 is SGHDT and CDR2 is YYEEEE. The V segment lost 2 bases and the J segment 1 base; nucleotides outside the gene matches: 2. The CDR3 has 14 amino acids. CDR3 region: CASSLGDRSYEQYF. Here the CDR3 DNA reads TGTGCCAGCAGCTTAGGGGACAGGTCCTACGAGCAGTACTTC. Using reference TRBV5-6 and TRBJ2-7 for the parts outside the CDR3, the full variable domain is DAGVTQSPTHLIKTRGQQVTLRCSPKSGHDTVSWYQQALGQGPQFIFQYYEEEERQRGNFPDRFSGHQFPNYSSELNVNALLLGDSALYLCASSLGDRSYEQYFGPGTRLTVT.

The chain employs TRBV27 and TRBJ1-1; 7 nucleotides match TRBD1. This CDR3 region has 13 residues. CDR1 and CDR2 (germline): MNHEY, SMNVEV (reference sequence). J gave up 6 bases and V 6 bases, and 7 bases lay outside the gene matches. CDR3 loop: CASRTGSRAEAFF. The CDR3 nucleotides are TGTGCCAGCAGGACAGGGAGTAGGGCTGAAGCTTTCTTT.

By share, this clone ranks as medium-sized. The rearrangement links TRBV10-3 to TRBJ2-7, with D possibly matching TRBD2 (5 bases). Germline V gene data show CDR1 as ENHRY and CDR2 as SYGVKD. Trimming pared 3 bases from V and 5 bases from J, leaving 11 bases between. The CDR3 spans 13 residues. CDR3 loop: CAISDMVRDEQYF. DNA of the CDR3: TGTGCCATCAGTGATATGGTGAGGGACGAGCAGTACTTC.

The chain links TRBV30 to TRBJ2-7; D may be TRBD1 (5 bases). Germline CDR1 and CDR2: GTSNPN and SVGIG (reference sequence). V dropped 0 bases and J dropped 6 bases, with 18 bases sitting between them. This CDR3 has 15 residues. The DNA for the CDR3 is TGTGCCTGGAGTGTACGAGAGACAGTCCACTTCGAGCAGTACTTC. The encoded protein is CAWSVRETVHFEQYF.

The chain carries TRBV27 and TRBJ2-1; D is perhaps TRBD2 (6 bases). This CDR3 comprises 12 residues. Per the germline V gene, CDR1 is MNHEY and CDR2 is SMNVEV (reference sequence). The V gene lost 10 bases and the J gene lost 4 bases, with 11 bases spanning the gap. The CDR3 here is CATISGYNEQFF. As DNA, the CDR3 is TGTGCCACCATTAGCGGTTACAATGAGCAGTTCTTC.

Points on this clone: At one end the junction does not follow the germline gene, possibly because of a read error. The V call is TRBV6-5, the J call TRBJ1-1; possible D gene TRBD1, 5 bases. CDR1 MNHEY and CDR2 SVGAGI come from the germline V gene. CDR3 length: 13 residues. This CDR3 reads CASSLRLDTEAFF. CDR3 in DNA: TGTGCCAGCAGTTTACGCCTGGACACTGAAGCCTTCTTT.

This chain joins TRBV2 and TRBJ2-7; 7 bases line up with TRBD2. This CDR3 has 14 residues. Germline CDR1 reads SNHLY; CDR2 reads FYNNEI. Germline trimming cut 1 base from V and 4 bases from J; bases unmatched to any gene: 4. The CDR3 DNA sequence: TGTGCCAGCAGTGAAGTGTGGGAGGGGTACGAGCAGTACTTC. Protein: CASSEVWEGYEQYF.

V gene TRBV7-2 combines with J gene TRBJ2-7, with 8 bases lining up with TRBD1. Germline V gene data show CDR1 as SGHTA and CDR2 as FQGNSA. V was pared by 4 bases and J by 4 bases, with 6 bases of the junction left unmatched. The CDR3 length is 14 residues. CDR3 in amino acids: CASSSQGVAYEQYF. The CDR3, as DNA: TGTGCCAGCAGCTCACAGGGGGTCGCTTACGAGCAGTACTTC.

The genes are TRBV7-9 and TRBJ2-3; 7 bases line up with TRBD2. Per germline, CDR1 SEHNR and CDR2 FQNEAQ (reference sequence). V shed 7 bases and J 1 base; nucleotides not matched to a gene: 5. The CDR3 is made up of 14 amino acids. The DNA of the CDR3 is TGTGCCAGCACCTCGGGGGGTGGCACAGATACGCAGTATTTT. Translation gives CASTSGGGTDTQYF.

The rearrangement uses TRBV27 and TRBJ2-2; the D is unclear. Germline V lookup: CDR1 MNHEY, CDR2 SMNVEV (reference sequence). Trimming took 0 bases from V and 6 from J, leaving 8 bases between them. This CDR3 contains 14 residues. CDR3 coding DNA: TGTGCCAGCAGTTTATCGTTTACGGCCGGGGAGCTGTTTTTT. It yields the protein CASSLSFTAGELFF.

This clone has just one count. The chain uses TRBV6-5 and TRBJ2-5, with 9 positions matching TRBD2. The junction had 6 bases not matched to a gene; V was cut back by 2 bases and J by 11 bases. Germline V gives CDR1 MNHEY, CDR2 SVGAGI. This CDR3 has 13 residues. The chain's CDR3 is CASSYPGGGEQYF. The CDR3 nucleotides read TGTGCCAGCAGTTACCCGGGCGGGGGGGAGCAGTACTTC.

This chain connects TRBV29-1 to TRBJ2-7; D is undetermined. The V and J ends lost 0 bases and 1 base respectively, with 7 bases between them. CDR3 size: 13 residues. The germline CDR1 and CDR2 sequences are SQVTM and ANQGSEA. The CDR3 here is CSVEDPRSYEQYF. The CDR3, as DNA: TGCAGCGTTGAAGATCCCCGTTCCTACGAGCAGTACTTC.